Listed here is a single T cell receptor (beta chain). There is no known antigen for this receptor. No quality values exist for individual bases; no much larger clone is one base distant. From cysteine to phenylalanine, the CDR3 is 15 amino acids long. Only the CDR3 region is kept as DNA, spanning 45 bases read in frame from base 1. The germline V gene specifies LGHNA as CDR1 and YNFKEQ as CDR2. Trimming costs V 1 base and J 7 bases, and their ends lie 16 bases apart. These data originate in a study of PD-1 blockade in classical Hodgkin lymphoma (dated by TCRdb to 2018 to 2020). About the investigation overall: Nivolumab dosing was 3 mg/kg intravenously every 2 weeks, continuing until either disease progression or unacceptable toxicity. A peripheral blood immune signature of response to PD-1 blockade in classical Hodgkin lymphoma was defined using TCR beta sequencing and CyTOF. Results and caveats for the whole study, not just this receptor: The study was limited to a single clinical trial cohort, and causes of repertoire differences, possibly disease activity or prior therapy, remained undefined. Lower diversity was observed in patients in whom nivolumab was started less than 1 year after ASCT, and these patients were excluded from later analyses so that confounding by immune reconstitution would be avoided. Newly diagnosed patients were reported to have lower baseline TCR diversity than healthy donors, and relapsed/refractory patients were reported to have lower baseline TCR diversity still. CD4+ but not CD8+ TCR diversity rose significantly by C4D1 (p=0.0027 vs p=0.16), most apparent in complete responders (p=0.02). Baseline diversity similar to that of newly diagnosed patients was observed in trial patients achieving complete response, whereas significantly lower diversity was observed in partial responders and progressors.

The time point tag for this specimen amounts to: cycle 1 day 1 (C1D1), immediately before nivolumab initiation. Every trial patient had relapsed following autologous stem cell transplantation, and prior brentuximab vedotin exposure was what differed among cohorts A, B and C. A Miltenyi CD8+ T cell isolation kit was used for magnetic negative selection to purify CD8+ T cells from thawed PBMCs. The trial cohort comprised around 60 patients with relapsed/refractory classical Hodgkin lymphoma whose best overall responses were complete response, partial response or progressive disease. Trial patients were treated with single-agent nivolumab in the multi-cohort phase II CheckMate 205 trial. An independent review committee assessed best overall response by applying the 2007 International Working Group response criteria. PBMCs from the trial were collected at three points: immediately before nivolumab initiation (C1D1), and during therapy at cycle 2 day 1 and cycle 4 day 1. Peripheral blood was collected in 8 mL Vacutainer Cell Preparation Tubes, from which PBMCs were isolated by centrifugation and then cryopreserved. Purified CD4+ and CD8+ fractions were generated only in cases for which an additional PBMC sample was available. Magnetically labelled cells were removed on LS columns in a quadroMACS separator, and the flow-through was retained as the purified fraction.

Genomic DNA was isolated using the Qiagen DNeasy kit from unsorted PBMCs as well as from negatively selected CD4+ and CD8+ fractions. Using primers that anneal to V and J segments, immunoSEQ multiplex PCR amplified the TCR beta CDR3 regions. A synthetic immune receptor repertoire was used to minimize amplification bias, and any residual bias was removed computationally once sequencing was done. The original methods were these. Custom Python scripts were used to quantify repertoire diversity as the Shannon entropy index. The unsorted, CD4+ and CD8+ repertoires were each analyzed separately, with the exception of combined analyses, where CD4+ and CD8+ sequences were merged in silico. Clonal expansion was defined as at least a 2-fold frequency increase after treatment relative to C1D1, with a pseudocount of 0.5 for undetected baseline clones. Singleton clones were defined as clones with 0 or 1 copy at C1D1, and non-singleton clones were defined as clones with 2 or more copies. By matching protein sequences in sorted samples from the same patient, clones expanded in unsorted samples were annotated as CD4+, CD8+ or unknown. Wilcoxon tests on paired samples were used to test diversity changes from C1D1 to C4D1. TCRdb provides this immuneACCESS table in a form limited to in-frame rearrangements. Some clones are lacking; in checked studies, under half of them reflect an unresolved V gene, and why the rest are absent is not known. V, J and clone size are taken as reported in that table, and D and trimming were inferred from the DNA itself. Within this sample are about 5,000 clones, with about four fifths of them counted one time only. About a tenth of the sample is in the top ten clones.

This sequence uses TRBV4-2 and TRBJ1-2; TRBD1 is a weak D gene call, 5 bases matching. The receptor was derived from a human donor with classical Hodgkin lymphoma. The material was CD8+ T cells from blood, obtained at baseline. Here is the DNA: TGTGCCAGCAGCCAAGGGGCACAGGCAAAGCGTGGCTACACCTTC. Translated, this gives CASSQGAQAKRGYTF.